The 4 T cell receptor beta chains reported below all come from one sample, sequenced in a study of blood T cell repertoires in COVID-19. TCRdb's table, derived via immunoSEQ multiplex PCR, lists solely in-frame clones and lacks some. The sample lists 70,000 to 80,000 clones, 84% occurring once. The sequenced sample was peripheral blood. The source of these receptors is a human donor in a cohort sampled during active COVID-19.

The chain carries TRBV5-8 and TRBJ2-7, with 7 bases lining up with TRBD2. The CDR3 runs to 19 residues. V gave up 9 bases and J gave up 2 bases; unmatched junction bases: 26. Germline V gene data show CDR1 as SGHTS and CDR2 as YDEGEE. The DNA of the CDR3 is TGTGCCACTATCCTCAGCTATGGAGCGAGCGGGGTTTGGACCTACGAGCAGTACTTC. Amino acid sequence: CATILSYGASGVWTYEQYF. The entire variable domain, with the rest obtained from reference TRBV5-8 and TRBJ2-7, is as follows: EAGVTQSPTHLIKTRGQQATLRCSPISGHTSVYWYQQALGLGLQFLLWYDEGEERNRGNFPPRFSGRQFPNYSSELNVNALELEDSALYLCATILSYGASGVWTYEQYFGPGTRLTVT.

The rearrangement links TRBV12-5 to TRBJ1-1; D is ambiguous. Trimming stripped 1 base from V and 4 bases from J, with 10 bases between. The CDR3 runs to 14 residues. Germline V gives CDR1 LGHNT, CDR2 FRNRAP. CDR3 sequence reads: CASGLGRDATEAFF. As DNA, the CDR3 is TGTGCTAGTGGTTTGGGGCGGGATGCCACTGAAGCTTTCTTT.

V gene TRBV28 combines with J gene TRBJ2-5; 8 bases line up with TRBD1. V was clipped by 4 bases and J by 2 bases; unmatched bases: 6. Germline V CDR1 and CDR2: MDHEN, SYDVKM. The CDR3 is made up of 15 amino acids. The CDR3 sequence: CASSSQGADQETQYF. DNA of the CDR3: TGTGCCAGCAGTTCCCAGGGGGCGGATCAAGAGACCCAGTACTTC.

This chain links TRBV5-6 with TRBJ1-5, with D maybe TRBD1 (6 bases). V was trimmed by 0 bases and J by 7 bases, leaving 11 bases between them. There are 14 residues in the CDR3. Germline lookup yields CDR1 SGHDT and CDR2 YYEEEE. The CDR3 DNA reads TGTGCCAGCAGCTTGGCCCATAGGGGGCAGCCCCAGCATTTT. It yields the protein CASSLAHRGQPQHF.